The clone carrying this T cell receptor beta chain appeared once. The data were obtained in a study of blood T cell repertoires in COVID-19. Looking at the study overall: Whether acute or convalescent, the COVID-19 samples came from the United States, Italy and Spain.

Authors' analysis steps: Amplification of reference gene primers was used by the study to estimate nucleated cell counts. Measured with immunoSEQ multiplex PCR; TCRdb has only the in-frame clones, and not every one. That table supplies the V and J calls and clone size; D and trimming were determined from the DNA. The data contain about 82,000 clones, 80% of them singletons. The germline V gene has CDR1 KGHDR and CDR2 SFDVKD. The CDR3 extends over 16 amino acids. J lost 4 bases, V lost 4 bases, and 7 bases had no gene match. The chain combines TRBV24-1 with TRBJ2-1, with 9 nucleotides matching TRBD2. The receptor was isolated from a woman in her thirties or forties with active or convalescent COVID-19. The specimen sequenced was peripheral blood. CDR3 bases: TGTGCCACCAGTGACAGTAACGCGGGGGGGTACAATGAGCAGTTCTTC. Amino acid sequence: CATSDSNAGGYNEQFF.